This passage covers 30 T cell receptor beta chains from one sample sequenced in a study of metastatic and nonmetastatic thyroid tumors. MiXCR reprocessed the PCR reads for TCRdb. The profile covers about 19,000 clones, with roughly 25% appearing a single time and roughly 3.5% taken by the ten largest. No treatment had been given to any patient before thyroid surgery. Sequences were obtained from blood. These receptors were collected from a male donor with papillary thyroid cancer or a benign thyroid nodule (not recorded which). Some clones in this sample may be carry-over from other donors' samples.

This clone occurred a few times. The chain couples TRBV6-2 or TRBV6-3 to TRBJ2-2, with TRBD1 matching 8 bases. After removal of 8 bases from V and 4 bases from J, the junction contained 21 bases not matched to a gene. CDR1 is MNHEY and CDR2 is SVGEGT in the germline V gene. The CDR3 totals 19 residues. This CDR3 is CASPYRQGATTRVTGELFF. The DNA for the CDR3 is TGTGCCAGCCCCTACCGGCAGGGGGCAACAACCAGGGTCACCGGGGAGCTGTTTTTT.

This clone occurred a few times. The chain employs TRBV6-1 and TRBJ2-5; TRBD2 is a possible D gene (6 bases). The CDR3 runs to 15 residues. V lost 5 bases and J 1 base, leaving 14 bases between the germline ends. The V gene's germline CDR1 is MNHNS and CDR2 SASEGT. CDR3 loop: CASSLPGAPQETQYF. CDR3 in DNA: TGTGCCAGCAGTCTTCCGGGAGCTCCCCAAGAGACCCAGTACTTC.

In its sample, this clone was seen a few times. J is TRBJ1-2 and V is TRBV20-1; 10 bases match TRBD1. Germline loops: CDR1 DFQATT, CDR2 SNEGSKA (reference sequence). The CDR3 is 14 amino acids. V gave up 4 bases and J gave up 4 bases; unmatched junction bases: 6. The CDR3 DNA reads as TGCAGTGCTACGGGGACAGGGGACGGCTATGGCTACACCTTC. Translated, it gives CSATGTGDGYGYTF.

By proportion, this clone is medium-sized. This rearrangement joins TRBV6-2 or TRBV6-3 to TRBJ1-6; tentatively, D is TRBD1 (5 bases). Germline-derived CDR1 and CDR2 are MNHEY and SVGEGT. Trimming pared 4 bases from V and 7 bases from J, leaving 8 bases between. This CDR3 is built from 13 residues. The CDR3 protein is CASSFRQNSPLHF. The CDR3 nucleotides read TGTGCCAGCAGTTTCAGACAGAATTCACCCCTCCACTTT.

On this clone: Compared with germline, one end of the junction differs, possibly owing to a read error. Additional DNA sequences in this sample encode the identical CDR3. V usage is TRBV28 and J usage is TRBJ2-4; tentatively, D is TRBD1 or TRBD2 (5 bases each). This CDR3 region has 16 residues. The germline V gene encodes CDR1 MDHEN and CDR2 SYDVKM. CDR3 sequence reads: CASSSLAGSGKNIQYF. The CDR3, as DNA: TGTGCCAGCAGTTCCCTGGCAGGGAGTGGCAAAAACATTCAGTACTTT.

The chain links TRBV30 to TRBJ2-5; 9 nucleotides agree with TRBD2. The assigned J gene may be wrong: the sequence end matches TRBJ2-1 better. The CDR3 spans 14 residues. Germline V gene data show CDR1 as GTSNPN and CDR2 as SVGIG (reference sequence). This CDR3 is CAQGPAGGHNEQFF. The DNA for the CDR3 is TGTGCCCAGGGGCCGGCGGGGGGGCACAATGAGCAGTTCTTC.

This clone was observed many times. The rearrangement joins TRBV9 to TRBJ2-3; 10 bases map to TRBD1. V was pared by 3 bases and J by 6 bases, with 4 bases of the junction left unmatched. The CDR3 loop spans 14 amino acids. Germline CDR1 is SGDLS and CDR2 is YYNGEE. The DNA for the CDR3 is TGTGCCAGCAGCGACGACAGGGGGCGGGATACGCAGTATTTT. It is translated as CASSDDRGRDTQYF.

CDR3 sequence reads: CATSDPAPLSGTDTQYF. The CDR3 DNA sequence: TGTGCCACCAGTGACCCCGCCCCCCTATCAGGCACAGATACGCAGTATTTT. V is TRBV24-1 and J is TRBJ2-3; no firm D call. This CDR3 is built from 17 residues. Germline CDR1 reads KGHDR; CDR2 reads SFDVKD. Deletions cut 4 bases from V and 1 base from J, with 17 bases between.

V and J are TRBV6-1 and TRBJ1-1, with D maybe TRBD1 (6 bases). V was pared by 6 bases and J by 0 bases, with 14 bases between. CDR3 length equals 15 residues. CDR1 is MNHNS and CDR2 is SASEGT in the germline V gene. In DNA form, the CDR3 reads TGTGCCAGCAGGCCCTACGGACAGCTGAACACTGAAGCTTTCTTT. It codes for CASRPYGQLNTEAFF.

A word on this clone: One end of the junction is discordant with germline, which a read error may explain. This sequence joins TRBV6-2 or TRBV6-3 and TRBJ1-1; no clear D gene. The V gene's germline CDR1 is MNHEY and CDR2 SVGEGT. This CDR3 contains 13 residues. Here the CDR3 DNA reads TGTGCCAGCAGTCACTCTCAGGAGATTGAAGCTTTCTTT. It is translated as CASSHSQEIEAFF.

By share, this clone counts as medium-sized. The chain carries TRBV12-3 or TRBV12-4 and TRBJ2-7, with TRBD1 matching 11 bases. Trimming cost V 10 bases and J 3 bases; bases outside gene matches: 14. The length of the CDR3 is 16 residues. The chain's CDR3 is CATGTGGPVGGYEQYF. CDR3 coding DNA: TGTGCCACCGGGACAGGGGGACCAGTTGGGGGCTACGAGCAGTACTTC.

This chain connects TRBV19 to TRBJ2-3; TRBD2 agrees at 7 bases. The germline gives CDR1 LNHDA, CDR2 SQIVND (reference sequence). This CDR3 comprises 14 residues. V was pared by 5 bases and J by 0 bases, with 2 bases of the junction left unmatched. Here the CDR3 DNA reads TGTGCCAGTAGTGGACTAGAAAGCACAGATACGCAGTATTTT. Translating it yields CASSGLESTDTQYF.

In this sample, this clone turned up once. This chain links TRBV9 with TRBJ2-7; 7 bases fit TRBD1. Germline V gives CDR1 SGDLS, CDR2 YYNGEE. The CDR3 loop spans 16 amino acids. V gave up 3 bases and J gave up 0 bases; unmatched junction bases: 9. The CDR3 DNA is TGTGCCAGCAGCGCCAGGGACAGTTGGGCCTCCTACGAGCAGTACTTC. This sequence encodes CASSARDSWASYEQYF.

This clone has a handful of counts. Written as DNA, the CDR3 is TGTGCCAGCAGTCCCTGGGTCATGGTCACAGATACGCAGTATTTT. It encodes CASSPWVMVTDTQYF. V usage is TRBV6-1 and J usage is TRBJ2-3; D is uncertain. This CDR3 has 15 amino acids. V was shortened by 5 bases and J by 2 bases, with 14 bases between the two germline ends. CDR1 is MNHNS, CDR2 SASEGT, per germline.

This chain uses TRBV12-3 or TRBV12-4 with TRBJ1-6, with a tentative D call TRBD1 (5 bases). V shed 1 base and J shed 14 bases, with 12 bases lying between them. The CDR3 consists of 13 residues. The CDR3 sequence is CASSLELGGSLHF. The CDR3, as DNA: TGTGCCAGCAGTTTAGAACTCGGGGGGTCCCTCCACTTT.

Turning to this clone: The sample contains more than one DNA sequence encoding this CDR3. This chain joins TRBV5-1 and TRBJ2-5, with D possibly being TRBD2 (6 bases). The V end lost 3 bases, the J end lost 2 bases, and 11 bases lay between the germline ends. The CDR3 sequence is 14 residues long. Germline V CDR1 and CDR2: SGHRS, YFSETQ. The chain's CDR3 is CASSWGGPQETQYF. DNA of the CDR3: TGCGCCAGCAGCTGGGGAGGCCCGCAAGAGACCCAGTACTTC.

A few counts support this clone. This chain joins TRBV24-1 and TRBJ2-2, with D possibly TRBD1 on 8 matching bases. This CDR3 is built from 16 residues. Trimming shortened V by 4 bases and J by 6 bases, and 17 bases separated the two germline ends. In germline, CDR1 is KGHDR, CDR2 SFDVKD. The CDR3 region is CATSDPNRGRAGELFF. As DNA, the CDR3 is TGTGCCACCAGTGACCCCAACAGGGGGAGGGCCGGGGAGCTGTTTTTT.

The chain joins TRBV7-2 to TRBJ1-1; D is perhaps TRBD1 (6 bases). V was cut by 4 bases and J by 1 base, with 10 bases left in between. Germline V gene sequence: CDR1 SGHTA, CDR2 FQGNSA. There are 14 residues in the CDR3. CDR3 in amino acids: CASSSGHSNTEAFF. The CDR3 DNA sequence: TGTGCCAGCAGCTCGGGACATTCGAACACTGAAGCTTTCTTT.

The rearrangement links TRBV30 to TRBJ1-1; unclear D gene. CDR1 is GTSNPN, CDR2 SVGIG, per germline (reference sequence). CDR3 size: 14 residues. V gave up 3 bases and J gave up 1 base, with 12 bases separating them. In nucleotides, the CDR3 is TGTGCCTGGAGGGGAGGCAGTTGGAACACTGAAGCTTTCTTT. Encoded protein: CAWRGGSWNTEAFF.

A few counts support this clone. J is TRBJ1-3 and V is TRBV6-5, with unresolved D. V was trimmed by 8 bases and J by 5 bases, leaving 13 bases between them. CDR1 and CDR2 from the germline V gene are MNHEY and SVGAGI. The CDR3 extends over 13 amino acids. CDR3 bases: TGTGCCAGCCAGTTAAACCCCCGAAACACCATATATTTT. The encoded protein is CASQLNPRNTIYF.

J is TRBJ2-7 and V is TRBV4-3; D is uncertain. Deletions cut 1 base from V and 0 bases from J, with 10 bases between. The germline gives CDR1 LGHNA, CDR2 YSLEER. The CDR3 runs 15 residues. CDR3 protein: CASSQGTTYSYEQYF. The CDR3 coding sequence is TGCGCCAGCAGCCAAGGAACCACTTACTCCTACGAGCAGTACTTC.

This clone was counted ten times or more. V gene TRBV2 combines with J gene TRBJ2-3; perhaps TRBD2 as D (6 bases). Germline lookup yields CDR1 SNHLY and CDR2 FYNNEI. The CDR3 is 14 residues long. Trimming removed 6 bases at V and 4 bases at J, with 14 bases between. The CDR3: CASSLGGNADTQYF. The CDR3 DNA follows: TGTGCCAGCAGCCTAGGAGGGAACGCAGATACGCAGTATTTT.

This clone rates as medium-sized (0.01 to 0.1%). CDR3 bases: TGTGCCAGCAGCCCGGGACAGCTAAGCTCCTACGAGCAGTACTTC. Translated, it gives CASSPGQLSSYEQYF. This chain uses TRBV12-3 or TRBV12-4 with TRBJ2-7, with 7 bases that match TRBD1. The ends lost 6 bases at V and 0 bases at J; junction bases unmatched: 8. This CDR3 contains 15 residues.

In this sample, this clone turned up a few times. The V call is TRBV6-1, the J call TRBJ2-7, with 11 bases aligning to TRBD2. CDR1 MNHNS and CDR2 SASEGT come from the germline V gene. Unmatched junction bases numbered 11, after V lost 5 bases and J lost 2 bases. This CDR3 contains 17 residues. The CDR3 spells CASSPQTGTSGAYEQYF. CDR3 sequence (DNA): TGTGCCAGCAGTCCACAAACCGGGACTAGCGGAGCCTACGAGCAGTACTTC.

The V gene is TRBV6-1, the J gene TRBJ1-6; D unclear. V was trimmed by 4 bases and J by 10 bases, leaving 8 bases between them. In germline, CDR1 is MNHNS, CDR2 SASEGT. The CDR3 runs 12 residues. CDR3 protein: CASSVFGSPLHF. Written as DNA, the CDR3 is TGTGCCAGCAGTGTTTTTGGATCACCCCTCCACTTT.

This clone was picked up a small number of times. This chain uses TRBV12-3 or TRBV12-4 with TRBJ1-3; 10 nucleotides line up with TRBD1. V trimming: 4 bases; J trimming: 5 bases; junction bases outside the gene matches: 5. This CDR3 has 15 residues. The CDR3 loop is CASSSGQGLRNTIYF. The CDR3 bases are TGTGCCAGCAGTTCGGGACAGGGGCTTCGAAACACCATATATTTT.

The CDR3: CASSIAGGETQYF. In DNA form, the CDR3 reads TGTGCCAGCAGCATAGCGGGAGGGGAGACCCAGTACTTC. V is TRBV6-1 and J is TRBJ2-5, with TRBD2 identical over 11 bases. The germline CDR1 and CDR2 sequences are MNHNS and SASEGT. Trimming cost V 6 bases and J 5 bases; bases outside gene matches: 2. This CDR3 contains 13 residues.

Relative to its sample, this clone is medium-sized. V usage is TRBV5-1 and J usage is TRBJ2-7; the match to TRBD2 covers 7 bases. CDR1 SGHRS and CDR2 YFSETQ come from the germline V gene. This CDR3 contains 15 residues. The V and J ends lost 3 bases and 3 bases, in that order; junction bases with no gene match: 9. The CDR3, as DNA: TGCGCCAGCAGCTGGGCTAGCGGCGTGTTCTACGAGCAGTACTTC. This encodes CASSWASGVFYEQYF.

The chain uses TRBV9 and TRBJ1-4; D gene ambiguous. Trimming removed 0 bases at V and 5 bases at J, with 8 bases between. CDR1 is SGDLS, CDR2 YYNGEE, per germline. This CDR3 contains 14 residues. In nucleotides, the CDR3 is TGTGCCAGCAGCGTAGGAACTGAGAATGAAAAACTGTTTTTT. Translating gives CASSVGTENEKLFF.

The genes are TRBV28 and TRBJ1-1; D is undetermined. Germline CDR1 reads MDHEN; CDR2 reads SYDVKM. V shed 6 bases and J shed 2 bases, with 10 bases lying between them. CDR3 length: 13 amino acids. CDR3 DNA sequence: TGTGCCAGCAGAGCAGGAATCAACACTGAAGCTTTCTTT. This encodes CASRAGINTEAFF.